Listed here is a single T cell receptor (beta chain). This clone showed up just a few times. The target of this receptor is not known. Base-call qualities are not available, and no considerably larger clone is one nucleotide away. In total, around 600 healthy bone marrow donors made up the cohort. Cohort members were all nominally healthy when sampled, although unrecorded immune exposures were likely present. The donor tested CMV seronegative, placing the donor among the 350 or so seronegative members of the cohort. A peripheral blood sample was collected from each donor, and TCR beta sequencing was performed on peripheral blood mononuclear cells. Genomic DNA extraction from the blood cell samples was performed with the Qiagen DNeasy Blood Extraction Kit. The germline V gene provides CDR1 LGHNA and CDR2 YSLEER. The CDR3 measures 17 amino acids from cysteine to phenylalanine. Only the CDR3 DNA is retained, 51 bases long and in frame from the first base. Ends trimmed: V by 4 bases, J by 1 base; bases unmatched to a gene: 8.

The data were obtained in a study of cytomegalovirus exposure and HLA in healthy donors (dated by TCRdb to 2016 to 2017). About the investigation overall: According to an earlier analysis of several hundred of the donors, some 180 million T cells yielded some 110 million unique TCR beta sequences and approximately 300 Gb of sequence data. The later analysis used no new phenotypic data to find candidate immune exposures, relying instead on TCR beta sequences and their occurrence across donors. Among over 350 genotyped donors of the cohort, an average of about 240,000 unique TCR beta nucleotide sequences were sequenced per donor, around 20% of them non-productive. Typing coverage differed by locus: A, B, C, DRB1 and DQB1 were typed in roughly 629-630 donors, DQA1 in about 500, DPA1 in approximately 600, and DPB1 in just under 480. Four or five DR-DQ haplotypes were handled as single units for association and clustering because linkage in the cohort was strong. Approximately 310 gigabases of sequencing data and approximately 80 million unique TCR sequences were included in an early release covering several hundred HLA-typed donors. To decide whether each TCR beta V gene segment behaved as functional or pseudogenic, an earlier analysis of fewer than 750 of the donors relied on high-throughput TCR beta sequencing. The study aimed to test whether cataloging public T cell receptors could reveal signatures of past pathogen exposure. Among the 398 genotyped donors, around 81% belonged to the genetic ancestry cluster associated with self-reported Caucasian donors. The study profiled the T cell repertoires of hundreds of subjects by immunosequencing and related them to cytomegalovirus serostatus. In a later analysis, previously published TCR beta repertoires from 666 donors were re-analyzed and high-resolution HLA genotyping was added so that TCR occurrence patterns could be studied. Along with the approximately 700-subject first cohort, a separate validation cohort of 120 different subjects was used. Donor age, sex, ethnicity and CMV serostatus were compiled alongside the repertoire data. A later genetic analysis took genome-wide SNP genotypes for about three fifths of the roughly 700 donors and used that subset as a discovery cohort. To predict cytomegalovirus infection status, the study combined high-throughput TCR immunosequencing, statistical association of individual TCRs with disease status, and machine learning. Every discovery cohort repertoire had been produced on one sequencing platform. HLA typing included class I and class II loci at four-digit resolution. Results the study describes overall, beyond this receptor: In a later analysis, 16,951 TCR beta sequences were associated with specific HLA alleles at a false discovery rate of 0.05. A further reported finding was that TCR beta sequences accurately predicted the HLA-A and HLA-B alleles for most subjects in the first cohort. In the study, about 150 TCR beta chains were listed as associated with cytomegalovirus. According to the authors, the approach could potentially be generalized to other disease states and immunological phenotypes. In a later analysis, HLA-associated TCR beta chains were found to be more clonally expanded and to have lower generation probabilities than equally common non-associated chains. V-gene and J-gene trimming of TCR beta chains was associated with a missense DCLRE1C variant in a later genetic analysis, and the association was replicated in an independent cohort. Only TCR beta chains were sequenced in this cohort, and the absence of alpha or paired-chain data limited detectable features. Because the 87-base-pair reads could not distinguish some IMGT-functional V segments, including TRBV6-2 and TRBV6-3, those segments were excluded. In vitro tests confirmed that a few of the cytomegalovirus-associated TCR beta chains recognize cytomegalovirus antigens. The presence/absence analyses assumed that sequencing depth was roughly uniform across donors, and that assumption may not be true. A later analysis reported that several top co-occurrence clusters appeared linked to parvovirus B19, influenza, CMV and Epstein-Barr virus. Linkage disequilibrium might explain the correlated functional status among segregating V segments, but an unknown experimental factor could not be excluded. In a later analysis, the rate of TCR association differed among HLA loci, with DRB1 alleles having the most associated TCRs and HLA-C alleles having the fewest. A later analysis found that most CMV-associated TCR beta chains appeared HLA-restricted, with HLA associations seemingly driven largely by CMV exposure. Across donors, most TCR sequences were observed very rarely, whereas some public TCRs were present in many individuals. In an earlier analysis of about 600 of the donors, most TCR beta V segments appeared in productive rearrangements about 87% or about 30% of the time, broadly matching IMGT annotations. Because HLA typing was unavailable for some donors at each locus, only the typed subset was used in association tests. According to a later genetic analysis, donors in an Asian-associated ancestry cluster had fewer N-insertions in productive TCRs than the roughly 670-donor mean. The only immune exposure information available for the cohort was CMV serostatus. The sequencing pipeline was judged likely to have produced a cluster of highly shared sequence variants as a technical artifact. Assigning TCR associations to individual alleles was difficult when HLA alleles, especially DR and DQ, strongly co-occurred. The classifier was reported to diagnose cytomegalovirus status with high specificity and sensitivity in both the original and validation cohorts. Because counts were too low, seventeen rarely observed V segments, including chromosome 9 orphons, were excluded from the earlier analysis of 587 of the donors.

Libraries were made using the immunoSEQ multiplex PCR assay. The multiplex PCR relied on a mix of 60 forward primers for TCR Vbeta segments and 13 reverse primers for TCR Jbeta segments. Amplification of the CDR3 region of rearranged TCR beta genes was performed with a multiplex PCR assay on genomic DNA. On the Illumina HiSeq System, the amplified TCR beta libraries were sequenced as 87-base-pair reads. As for the authors' bioinformatics: In a later analysis, roughly 80 million unique TCR beta chains were counted across the approximately 640 repertoires, and roughly 11 million of these chains were shared by at least two donors. To remove PCR and sequencing errors, raw reads were error-corrected and collapsed into unique sequences using a nearest-neighbor algorithm that merged closely related sequences. Alignment of CDR3 sequences to IMGT reference sequences was used to assign V, D and J gene segments. For a sequence to be retained, at least a six-nucleotide match to both a V gene segment and a J gene segment was required. Rearrangements were called productive when the CDR3 lacked stop codons and stayed in frame with V and J; all others were non-productive. CDR3 was defined by IMGT convention, running from the second conserved V-encoded cysteine to the conserved J-encoded phenylalanine. Sequences without an unambiguous match to a single V gene segment were excluded from the earlier analysis of about 630 of the donors. An earlier analysis of several hundred of the donors called V segments functional above 56.7% productive rearrangements and segregating when the between-donor standard deviation exceeded 5%. To diagnose cytomegalovirus status from the catalog of TCR beta chain sequences, a statistical classification framework was built. In a later analysis, TCR nucleotide sequences were compared against IMGT/GENE-DB human TR gene sequences so that V and J genes could be assigned. A later analysis assigned CDR3 sequences and most-parsimonious VDJ recombination scenarios with the TCRdist pipeline. In a later analysis, each TCR beta chain was defined by its CDR3 amino acid sequence together with its V-gene family, and reads lacking a unique V-gene family were excluded. As a way to deal with suspected cross-contamination and a sequencing artifact, a later analysis dropped 640 or so nucleotide sequences that were highly shared and had low generation probability. In a later analysis, a clonal expansion index was calculated for each public chain from normalized within-repertoire ranks of inferred template counts. Generation probabilities in a later analysis came from a VDJ recombination model fitted to out-of-frame rearrangements, and those results were checked against IGoR. In a later analysis, TCR-TCR, TCR-HLA and TCR-CMV co-occurrence was scored with hypergeometric tests, and a repertoire-size bias correction was applied to TCR pairs. In a later analysis, false discovery rates were estimated by permuting HLA or CMV assignments 20 times. In a later analysis, co-occurring TCRs were grouped with DBSCAN, and TCRdist sequence similarity was added when clustering was performed within HLA-allele-positive subsets. Repertoires with fewer than 30,000 or more than 120,000 public chains were left out of co-occurrence clustering, as were a handful of repertoires with anomalous nucleotide sharing. The source is immuneACCESS, and TCRdb retained only in-frame sequences with V and J called. Part of the clones is not carried over; for the studies checked, unresolved V genes explain less than half of this, and the remainder is unexplained. From that table come the V and J calls and clone size; the DNA was used to work out D and trimming. This sample gives 160,000 or so clones in total; 65% to 80% of them show up just once. More than 3.5% of the sample is held by the ten biggest clonotypes.

The rearranged chain carries TRBV4-3 and TRBJ1-3, and TRBD1 matches 9 of the central bases. The material sequenced was PBMCs. This clonotype was sampled from a man in his forties in good health and CMV-seronegative. The CDR3 reads CASSPNRDRVSGNTIYF. The nucleotides are TGCGCCAGCAGCCCAAACCGGGACAGGGTTTCTGGAAACACCATATATTTT.